The sequence of this T cell receptor beta chain was determined in a study of blood T cell repertoires in COVID-19. The wider study: The cDNA or gDNA used as material had been derived from T cells, B-cell-depleted T cells, or PBMCs.

From germline, CDR1 is MNHEY and CDR2 SVGAGI. This CDR3 has 15 residues. V gave up 8 bases and J gave up 3 bases, with 14 bases separating them. TCRdb's copy holds only in-frame clones and misses some; the assay was immunoSEQ multiplex PCR. Of about 200,000 clones in the sample, less than 90% were seen once. The chain combines TRBV6-5 with TRBJ1-6, with a weak D call TRBD1 (5 bases). This receptor was taken from a woman in her 70s with acute or convalescent COVID-19. Sequenced input: peripheral blood. The CDR3 protein is CASALGGIYNSPLHF. The CDR3 DNA sequence: TGTGCCAGCGCGCTGGGGGGGATCTATAATTCACCCCTCCACTTT.